This paragraph reports one T cell receptor (beta chain). CDR3 size: 16 residues. V was trimmed by 0 bases and J by 4 bases, leaving 15 bases between them. CDR1 is LNHNV and CDR2 is YYDKDF in the germline V gene (reference sequence). This sample is drawn from a study of neurological immune-mediated disorders. TCRdb reprocessed the 5' RACE reads with MiXCR, giving one entry per CDR3 protein. The sample includes around 61,000 distinct CDR3 sequences, around 5.1% of them seen just once. The sequence was obtained from a human donor with multiple sclerosis. The donor label of this sample is uncertain. The specimen was PBMCs. This chain links TRBV15 with TRBJ1-2, with D maybe TRBD1 (5 bases). For the CDR3, the DNA is TGTGCCACCAGCAGAGATCCCCTCGGGACGGTCTATGGCTACACCTTC. This translates into CATSRDPLGTVYGYTF.